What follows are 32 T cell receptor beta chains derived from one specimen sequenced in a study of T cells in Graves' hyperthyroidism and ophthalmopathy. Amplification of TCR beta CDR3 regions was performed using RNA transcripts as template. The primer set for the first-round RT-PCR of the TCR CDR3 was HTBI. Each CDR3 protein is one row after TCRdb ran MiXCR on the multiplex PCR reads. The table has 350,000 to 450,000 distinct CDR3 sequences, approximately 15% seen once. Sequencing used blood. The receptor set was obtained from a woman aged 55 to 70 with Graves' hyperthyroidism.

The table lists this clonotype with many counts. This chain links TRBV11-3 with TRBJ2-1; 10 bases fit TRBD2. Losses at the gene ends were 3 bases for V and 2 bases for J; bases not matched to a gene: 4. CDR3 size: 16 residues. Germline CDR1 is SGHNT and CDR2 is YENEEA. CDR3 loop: CASSLRLAGTYNEQFF. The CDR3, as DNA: TGTGCCAGCAGCTTGAGACTAGCGGGCACCTACAATGAGCAGTTCTTC.

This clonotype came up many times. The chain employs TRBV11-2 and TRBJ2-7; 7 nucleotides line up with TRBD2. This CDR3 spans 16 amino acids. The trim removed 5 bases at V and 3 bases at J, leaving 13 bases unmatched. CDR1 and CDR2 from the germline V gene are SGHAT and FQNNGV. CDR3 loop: CASSPTTGGPLYEQYF. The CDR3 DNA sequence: TGTGCCAGCAGCCCCACCACGGGAGGCCCCCTCTACGAGCAGTACTTC.

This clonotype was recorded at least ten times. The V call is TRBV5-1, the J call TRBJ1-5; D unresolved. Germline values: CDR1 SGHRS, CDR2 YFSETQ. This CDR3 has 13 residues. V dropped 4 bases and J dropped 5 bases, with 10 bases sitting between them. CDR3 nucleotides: TGCGCCAGCAGCGCCGGGTTCGATCAGCCCCAGCATTTT. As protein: CASSAGFDQPQHF.

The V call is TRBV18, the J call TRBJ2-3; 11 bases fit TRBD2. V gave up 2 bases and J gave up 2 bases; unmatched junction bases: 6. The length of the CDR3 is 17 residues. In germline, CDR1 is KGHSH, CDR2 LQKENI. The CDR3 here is CASSPRLAGGITDTQYF. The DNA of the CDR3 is TGTGCCAGCTCACCAAGGCTAGCGGGAGGAATCACAGATACGCAGTATTTT. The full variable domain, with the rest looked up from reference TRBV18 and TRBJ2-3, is NAGVMQNPRHLVRRRGQEARLRCSPMKGHSHVYWYRQLPEEGLKFMVYLQKENIIDESGMPKERFSAEFPKEGPSILRIQQVVRGDSAAYFCASSPRLAGGITDTQYFGPGTRLTVL.

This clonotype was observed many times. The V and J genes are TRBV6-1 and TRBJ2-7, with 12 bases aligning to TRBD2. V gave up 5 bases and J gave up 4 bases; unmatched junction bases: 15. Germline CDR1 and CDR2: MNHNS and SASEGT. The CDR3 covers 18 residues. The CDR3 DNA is TGTGCCAGCAGTAAGACTAGCGGGAGTGCTACTAGATTATACGAGCAGTACTTC. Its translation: CASSKTSGSATRLYEQYF.

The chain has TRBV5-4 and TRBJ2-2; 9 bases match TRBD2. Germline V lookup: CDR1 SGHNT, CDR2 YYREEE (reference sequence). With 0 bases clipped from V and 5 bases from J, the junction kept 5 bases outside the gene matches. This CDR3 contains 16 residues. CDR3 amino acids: CASSLDPSGNTGELFF. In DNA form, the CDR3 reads TGTGCCAGCAGCTTGGATCCTAGCGGGAATACCGGGGAGCTGTTTTTT.

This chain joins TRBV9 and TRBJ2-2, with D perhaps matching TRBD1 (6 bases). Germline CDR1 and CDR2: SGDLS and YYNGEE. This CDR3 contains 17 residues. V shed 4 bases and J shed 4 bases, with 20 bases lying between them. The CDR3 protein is CASSPQGPGASTGELFF. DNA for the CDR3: TGTGCCAGCAGCCCACAAGGCCCAGGGGCCAGCACCGGGGAGCTGTTTTTT.

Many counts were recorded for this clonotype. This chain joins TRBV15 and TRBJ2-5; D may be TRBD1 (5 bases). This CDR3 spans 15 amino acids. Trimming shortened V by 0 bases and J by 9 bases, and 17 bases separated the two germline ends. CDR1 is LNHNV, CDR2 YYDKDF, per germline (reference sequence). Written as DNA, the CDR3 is TGTGCCACCAGCAGAGATCCTGCGGCCACCAGGGCCCAGTACTTC. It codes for CATSRDPAATRAQYF.

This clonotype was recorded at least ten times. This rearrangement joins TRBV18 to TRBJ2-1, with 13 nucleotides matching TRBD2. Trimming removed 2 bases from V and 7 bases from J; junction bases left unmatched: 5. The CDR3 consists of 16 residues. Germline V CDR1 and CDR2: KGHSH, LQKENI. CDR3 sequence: CASSPTGLAGENEQFF. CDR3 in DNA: TGTGCCAGCTCACCAACCGGACTAGCGGGAGAGAATGAGCAGTTCTTC. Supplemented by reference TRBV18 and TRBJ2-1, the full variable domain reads NAGVMQNPRHLVRRRGQEARLRCSPMKGHSHVYWYRQLPEEGLKFMVYLQKENIIDESGMPKERFSAEFPKEGPSILRIQQVVRGDSAAYFCASSPTGLAGENEQFFGPGTRLTVL.

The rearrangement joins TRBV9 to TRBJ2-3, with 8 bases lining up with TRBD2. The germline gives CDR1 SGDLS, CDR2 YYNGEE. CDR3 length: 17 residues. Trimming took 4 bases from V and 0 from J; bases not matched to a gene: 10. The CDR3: CASSIRDGRASTDTQYF. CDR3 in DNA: TGTGCCAGCAGCATACGTGACGGGAGGGCTAGCACAGATACGCAGTATTTT.

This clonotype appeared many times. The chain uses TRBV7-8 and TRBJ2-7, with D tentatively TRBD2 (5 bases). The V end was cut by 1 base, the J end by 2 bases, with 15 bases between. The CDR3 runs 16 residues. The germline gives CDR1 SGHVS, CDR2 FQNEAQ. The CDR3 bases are TGTGCCAGCAGCTTAGTGAGGTTGGCGGGTCCCTACGAGCAGTACTTC. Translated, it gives CASSLVRLAGPYEQYF.

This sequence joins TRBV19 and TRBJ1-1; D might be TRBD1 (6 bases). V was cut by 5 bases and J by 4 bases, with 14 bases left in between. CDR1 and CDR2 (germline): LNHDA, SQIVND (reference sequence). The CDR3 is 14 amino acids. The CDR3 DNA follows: TGTGCCAGTAGTCACGGCCAGGGGATCACTGAAGCTTTCTTT. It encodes CASSHGQGITEAFF.

The CDR3 protein is CASSHWDIGNDEQYF. CDR3 sequence (DNA): TGTGCCAGCAGTCACTGGGACATCGGAAACGACGAGCAGTACTTC. The J gene is TRBJ2-7, the V gene TRBV12-3 or TRBV12-4, with D possibly TRBD1 on 6 matching bases. V lost 5 bases to trimming and J lost 5 bases, with 19 bases between them. There are 15 residues in the CDR3.

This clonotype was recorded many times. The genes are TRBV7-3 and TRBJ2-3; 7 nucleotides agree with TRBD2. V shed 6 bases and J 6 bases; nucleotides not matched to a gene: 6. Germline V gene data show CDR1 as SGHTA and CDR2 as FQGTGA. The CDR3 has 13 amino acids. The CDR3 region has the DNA TGTGCCAGCAGTCGGACTAGAGAGGATACGCAGTATTTT. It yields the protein CASSRTREDTQYF.

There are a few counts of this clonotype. For the CDR3, the DNA is TGTGCCAGCAGGGATAAGACAGGGGGTGAGACCCAGTACTTC. Translating it yields CASRDKTGGETQYF. J is TRBJ2-5 and V is TRBV6-1; 9 bases align to TRBD1. V lost 6 bases and J lost 5; bases outside the gene matches: 7. The CDR3 totals 14 residues. Germline V gene lookup returns CDR1 MNHNS and CDR2 SASEGT.

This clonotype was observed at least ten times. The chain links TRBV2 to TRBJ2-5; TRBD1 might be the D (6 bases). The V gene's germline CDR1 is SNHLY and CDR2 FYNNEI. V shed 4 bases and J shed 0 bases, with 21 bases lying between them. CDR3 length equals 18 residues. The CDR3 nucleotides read TGTGCCAGCAGTGGCGGTTTAGGAGTCAGGGGTTACCAAGAGACCCAGTACTTC. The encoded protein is CASSGGLGVRGYQETQYF.

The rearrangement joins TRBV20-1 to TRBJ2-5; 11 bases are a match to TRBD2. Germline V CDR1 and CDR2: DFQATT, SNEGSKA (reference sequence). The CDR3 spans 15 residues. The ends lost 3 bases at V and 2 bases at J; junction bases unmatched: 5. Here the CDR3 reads CSARLAGGRQETQYF. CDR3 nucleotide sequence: TGCAGTGCTAGGCTAGCGGGAGGAAGACAAGAGACCCAGTACTTC.

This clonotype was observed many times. This CDR3 is CASTAGTGVVYEQYF. The DNA of the CDR3 is TGTGCCAGTACCGCTGGGACAGGAGTAGTCTACGAGCAGTACTTC. The chain couples TRBV19 to TRBJ2-7; 8 positions agree with TRBD1. The trim removed 7 bases at V and 3 bases at J, leaving 11 bases unmatched. The V gene's germline CDR1 is LNHDA and CDR2 SQIVND (reference sequence). This CDR3 spans 15 amino acids.

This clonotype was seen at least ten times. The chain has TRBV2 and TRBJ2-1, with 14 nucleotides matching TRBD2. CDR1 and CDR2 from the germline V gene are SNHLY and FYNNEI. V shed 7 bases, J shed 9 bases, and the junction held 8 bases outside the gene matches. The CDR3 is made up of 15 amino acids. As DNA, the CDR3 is TGTGCCAGCACTCCGGGACTAGCGGGAGATGGTGAGCAGTTCTTC. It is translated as CASTPGLAGDGEQFF.

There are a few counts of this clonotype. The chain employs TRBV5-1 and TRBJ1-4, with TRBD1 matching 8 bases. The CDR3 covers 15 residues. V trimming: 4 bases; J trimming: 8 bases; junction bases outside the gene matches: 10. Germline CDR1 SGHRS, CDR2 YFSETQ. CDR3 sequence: CASSPGGTGREKLFF. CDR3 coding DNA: TGCGCCAGCAGCCCCGGGGGGACAGGACGGGAAAAACTGTTTTTT. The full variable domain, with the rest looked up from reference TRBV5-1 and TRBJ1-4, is KAGVTQTPRYLIKTRGQQVTLSCSPISGHRSVSWYQQTPGQGLQFLFEYFSETQRNKGNFPGRFSGRQFSNSRSEMNVSTLELGDSALYLCASSPGGTGREKLFFGSGTQLSVL.

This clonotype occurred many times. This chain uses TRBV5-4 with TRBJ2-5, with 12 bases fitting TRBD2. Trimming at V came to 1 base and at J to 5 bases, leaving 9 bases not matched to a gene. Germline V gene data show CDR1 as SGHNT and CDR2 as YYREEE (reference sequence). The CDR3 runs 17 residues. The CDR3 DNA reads TGTGCCAGCAGCTTGTTCCTAGCGGGAGGGCCTACGGAGACCCAGTACTTC. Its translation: CASSLFLAGGPTETQYF.

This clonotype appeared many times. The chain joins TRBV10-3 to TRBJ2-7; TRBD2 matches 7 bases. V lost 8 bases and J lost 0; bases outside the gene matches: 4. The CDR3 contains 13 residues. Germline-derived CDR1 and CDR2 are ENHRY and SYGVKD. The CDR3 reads CAIQGGSSYEQYF. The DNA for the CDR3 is TGTGCCATCCAGGGCGGGAGCTCCTACGAGCAGTACTTC.

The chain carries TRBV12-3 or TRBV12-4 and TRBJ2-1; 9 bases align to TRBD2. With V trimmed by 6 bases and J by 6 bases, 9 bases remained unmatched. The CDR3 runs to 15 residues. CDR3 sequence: CASRETSGSGNEQFF. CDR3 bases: TGTGCCAGCAGGGAGACTAGCGGTTCGGGCAATGAGCAGTTCTTC.

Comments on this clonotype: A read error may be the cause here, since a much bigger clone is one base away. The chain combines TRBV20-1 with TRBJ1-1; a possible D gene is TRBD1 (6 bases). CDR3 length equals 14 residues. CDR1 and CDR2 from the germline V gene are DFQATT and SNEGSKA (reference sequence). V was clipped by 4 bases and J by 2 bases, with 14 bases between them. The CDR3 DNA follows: TGCAGTGCTATAAGACAGGAGTTAAACACTGAAGCTTTCTTT. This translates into CSAIRQELNTEAFF.

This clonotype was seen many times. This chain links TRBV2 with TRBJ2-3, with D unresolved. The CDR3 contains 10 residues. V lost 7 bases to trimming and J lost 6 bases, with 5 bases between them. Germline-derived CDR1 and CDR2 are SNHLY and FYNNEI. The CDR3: CASNTDTQYF. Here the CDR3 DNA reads TGTGCCAGCAATACCGATACGCAGTATTTT.

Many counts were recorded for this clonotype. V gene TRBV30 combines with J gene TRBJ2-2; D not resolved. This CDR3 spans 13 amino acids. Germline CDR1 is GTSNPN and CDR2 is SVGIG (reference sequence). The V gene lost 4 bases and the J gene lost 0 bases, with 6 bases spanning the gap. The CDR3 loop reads CAWKGTNTGELFF. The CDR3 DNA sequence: TGTGCCTGGAAAGGGACGAACACCGGGGAGCTGTTTTTT.

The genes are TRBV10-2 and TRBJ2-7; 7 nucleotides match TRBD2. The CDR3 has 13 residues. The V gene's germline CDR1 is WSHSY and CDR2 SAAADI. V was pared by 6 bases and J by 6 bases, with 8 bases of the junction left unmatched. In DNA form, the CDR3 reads TGCGCCAGCAGGGTAGCGGGCCAGGTCGAGCAGTACTTC. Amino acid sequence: CASRVAGQVEQYF.

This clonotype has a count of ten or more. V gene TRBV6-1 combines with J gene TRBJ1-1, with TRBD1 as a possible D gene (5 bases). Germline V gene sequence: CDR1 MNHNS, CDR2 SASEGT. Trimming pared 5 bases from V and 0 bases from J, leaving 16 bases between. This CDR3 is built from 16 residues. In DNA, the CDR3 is TGTGCCAGCAGTCCGGCTCGGTGGGGGATGAACACTGAAGCTTTCTTT. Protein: CASSPARWGMNTEAFF.

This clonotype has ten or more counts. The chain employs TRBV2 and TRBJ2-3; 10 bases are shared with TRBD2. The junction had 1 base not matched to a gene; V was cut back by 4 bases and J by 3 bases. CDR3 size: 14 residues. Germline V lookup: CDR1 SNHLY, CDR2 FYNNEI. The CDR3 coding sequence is TGTGCCAGCAGTGGGACTAGCGGTACAGATACGCAGTATTTT. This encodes CASSGTSGTDTQYF.

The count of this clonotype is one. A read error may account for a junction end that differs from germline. Written as DNA, the CDR3 is TGTGCCGGCAGCGTGGGACTAGCGGGGAGAGAGACCCAGTACTTC. Amino acid sequence: CAGSVGLAGRETQYF. This chain links TRBV9 with TRBJ2-5; 13 nucleotides align to TRBD2. Germline V gene data show CDR1 as SGDLS and CDR2 as YYNGEE. There are 15 residues in the CDR3.

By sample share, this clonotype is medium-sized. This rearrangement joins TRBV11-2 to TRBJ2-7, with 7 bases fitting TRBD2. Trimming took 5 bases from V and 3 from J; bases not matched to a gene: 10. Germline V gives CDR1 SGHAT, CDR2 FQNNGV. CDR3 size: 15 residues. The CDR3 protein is CASSPKSGGFYEQYF. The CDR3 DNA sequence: TGTGCCAGCAGCCCGAAGTCGGGAGGCTTCTACGAGCAGTACTTC.

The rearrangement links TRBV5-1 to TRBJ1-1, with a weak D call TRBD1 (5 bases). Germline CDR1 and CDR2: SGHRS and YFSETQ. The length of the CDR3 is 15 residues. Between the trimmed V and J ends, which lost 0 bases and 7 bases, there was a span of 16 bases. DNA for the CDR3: TGCGCCAGCAGCTTGGAGGGGCCGGGGAATGGTGAAGCTTTCTTT. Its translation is CASSLEGPGNGEAFF. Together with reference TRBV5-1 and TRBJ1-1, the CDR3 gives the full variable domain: KAGVTQTPRYLIKTRGQQVTLSCSPISGHRSVSWYQQTPGQGLQFLFEYFSETQRNKGNFPGRFSGRQFSNSRSEMNVSTLELGDSALYLCASSLEGPGNGEAFFGQGTRLTVV.